The 28 T cell receptor beta chains below were found in one sample sequenced in a study of T-cell memory formation after mild COVID-19. One entry per CDR3 protein results from TCRdb running MiXCR on the 5' RACE reads. The repertoire consists of 150,000 to 200,000 distinct CDR3 sequences, with 16% occurring once and the leading ten covering under 2.5%. The sample comprised PBMCs or a T cell subset sorted from them (not recorded which). The receptors derive from an adult woman who had mild COVID-19 (a few samples of this study predate the infection). Cell type and time point are not known.

The rearrangement joins TRBV5-1 to TRBJ2-3; D unresolved. V lost 4 bases and J 0 bases, leaving 12 bases between the germline ends. Germline values: CDR1 SGHRS, CDR2 YFSETQ. The CDR3 covers 15 residues. The DNA of the CDR3 is TGCGCCAGCAGCCCCCCCGTCGGTAGCACAGATACGCAGTATTTT. Translation: CASSPPVGSTDTQYF.

This clonotype came up many times. The gene calls are TRBV5-6 and TRBJ2-1, with D uncertain. The V gene's germline CDR1 is SGHDT and CDR2 YYEEEE. The ends were cut back, 0 bases at V and 0 bases at J, with 7 bases in the middle. The CDR3 extends over 15 amino acids. The DNA for the CDR3 is TGTGCCAGCAGCTTGGCTCTCGGCTCCTACAATGAGCAGTTCTTC. This sequence encodes CASSLALGSYNEQFF.

This sequence joins TRBV7-9 and TRBJ2-3, with D tentatively TRBD2 (5 bases). Germline values: CDR1 SEHNR, CDR2 FQNEAQ (reference sequence). V was trimmed by 0 bases and J by 4 bases, leaving 8 bases between them. This CDR3 has 14 residues. CDR3 loop: CASSLAGVPDTQYF. DNA of the CDR3: TGTGCCAGCAGCTTAGCGGGAGTGCCAGATACGCAGTATTTT.

The genes are TRBV7-8 and TRBJ2-1; 7 bases match TRBD2. The V segment lost 5 bases and the J segment 6 bases; nucleotides outside the gene matches: 16. The CDR3 is made up of 17 amino acids. Germline-derived CDR1 and CDR2 are SGHVS and FQNEAQ. This CDR3 reads CASSHRRDPSGRNEQFF. Written as DNA, the CDR3 is TGTGCCAGCAGCCATCGACGAGACCCTAGCGGACGCAATGAGCAGTTCTTC.

The chain combines TRBV7-2 with TRBJ1-6; no clear D. CDR1 and CDR2 (germline): SGHTA, FQGNSA. This CDR3 is built from 13 residues. The V end was cut by 5 bases, the J end by 10 bases, with 12 bases between. CDR3 sequence (DNA): TGTGCCAGCAGCCTGGAGGGCGGCTCACCCCTCCACTTT. This sequence encodes CASSLEGGSPLHF.

In its sample, this clonotype was seen a few times. The J gene is TRBJ2-1, the V gene TRBV12-3 or TRBV12-4, with D tentatively TRBD1 or TRBD2 (5 bases each). V lost 0 bases, J lost 4 bases, and 13 bases lay in between. The CDR3 has 16 amino acids. CDR3 nucleotide sequence: TGTGCCAGCAGTTTAGCCGGGGCAGGGATATACAATGAGCAGTTCTTC. Translated, it gives CASSLAGAGIYNEQFF.

This clonotype turned up a few times. This chain links TRBV27 with TRBJ2-7; D ambiguous. Trimming stripped 4 bases from V and 7 bases from J, with 8 bases between. Germline V gives CDR1 MNHEY, CDR2 SMNVEV (reference sequence). The CDR3 has 11 amino acids. CDR3 amino acids: CASSSGWEQYF. The CDR3 bases are TGTGCCAGCAGTTCGGGTTGGGAGCAGTACTTC.

A word on this clonotype: Its ends do not fully match the called genes, so a read error is possible. V gene TRBV24-1 combines with J gene TRBJ1-1; 9 nucleotides match TRBD1. The CDR3 runs to 12 residues. Germline V CDR1 and CDR2: KGHDR, SFDVKD. The CDR3 bases are TGTGCCACCGGGACAGGGAACGCTGAAGCTTTCTTT. This sequence encodes CATGTGNAEAFF.

V is TRBV29-1 and J is TRBJ1-1; a weak D match, TRBD1 (6 bases). Trimming stripped 4 bases from V and 4 bases from J, with 13 bases between. From germline, CDR1 is SQVTM and CDR2 ANQGSEA. This CDR3 comprises 13 residues. In DNA form, the CDR3 reads TGCAGCGTTGCGCAGGGGCGAGGCACTGAAGCTTTCTTT. It yields the protein CSVAQGRGTEAFF.

This clonotype has just a few counts. V usage is TRBV5-1 and J usage is TRBJ1-2, with D possibly being TRBD1 (5 bases). The V end was cut by 8 bases, the J end by 4 bases, with 15 bases between. Germline V gives CDR1 SGHRS, CDR2 YFSETQ. The CDR3 length is 13 residues. The CDR3 DNA is TGCGCCAGTGGTGAGGGACGAGTCTATGGCTACACCTTC. Amino acids: CASGEGRVYGYTF.

V and J are TRBV20-1 and TRBJ2-5; 9 bases map to TRBD1. Looked up from germline, CDR1 is DFQATT and CDR2 is SNEGSKA (reference sequence). J lost 5 bases, V lost 0 bases, and 7 bases had no gene match. This CDR3 spans 15 amino acids. CDR3 in amino acids: CSAREMDRGTETQYF. The CDR3 region has the DNA TGCAGTGCTAGAGAGATGGACAGGGGAACGGAGACCCAGTACTTC.

This clonotype was detected only a few times. The V and J genes are TRBV29-1 and TRBJ2-3; TRBD2 is a possible D gene (7 bases). The CDR3 contains 13 residues. V lost 6 bases and J lost 4, with 14 bases in between. Germline CDR1 is SQVTM and CDR2 is ANQGSEA. CDR3 amino acids: CSVEGGRADTQYF. CDR3 sequence (DNA): TGCAGCGTCGAGGGGGGGAGAGCAGATACGCAGTATTTT.

J is TRBJ1-5 and V is TRBV5-1, with a weak D call TRBD1 (6 bases). CDR3 size: 15 residues. From germline, CDR1 is SGHRS and CDR2 YFSETQ. Trimming stripped 2 bases from V and 2 bases from J, with 11 bases between. CDR3 DNA sequence: TGCGCCAGCAGCTTAACAGGGACGGGCAATCAGCCCCAGCATTTT. Protein: CASSLTGTGNQPQHF.

In its sample, this clonotype was seen a few times. The chain is built from TRBV2 and TRBJ2-5; possibly TRBD2 for D (6 bases). Trimming removed 6 bases from V and 5 bases from J, with 13 bases in between. The CDR3 consists of 13 residues. Germline CDR1 is SNHLY and CDR2 is FYNNEI. The CDR3 DNA reads as TGTGCCAGCAGCCGAGGGGAGGTCGAGACCCAGTACTTC. This translates into CASSRGEVETQYF.

This clonotype was detected a few times. V gene TRBV5-1 combines with J gene TRBJ2-3; D remains unclear. CDR1 and CDR2 from the germline V gene are SGHRS and YFSETQ. The CDR3 spans 15 residues. V lost 5 bases and J 2 bases, leaving 15 bases between the germline ends. The CDR3: CASSKIEVSTDTQYF. The CDR3, as DNA: TGCGCCAGCAGTAAAATTGAGGTCTCCACAGATACGCAGTATTTT.

This clonotype was observed a handful of times. This chain links TRBV27 with TRBJ1-1; the D is unclear. Germline assignment: CDR1 MNHEY and CDR2 SMNVEV (reference sequence). CDR3 length equals 14 residues. V gave up 4 bases and J gave up 7 bases, with 16 bases separating them. The CDR3 nucleotides read TGTGCCAGCAGTTCAACAGCCCGGGTGGATGAAGCTTTCTTT. Amino acids: CASSSTARVDEAFF.

This clonotype was detected only once. This CDR3 is CATSGPTVYGYTF. The CDR3 coding sequence is TGTGCCACCAGTGGCCCGACAGTGTATGGCTACACCTTC. The chain has TRBV24-1 and TRBJ1-2, with a possible D match to TRBD1 (5 bases). The germline V gene has CDR1 KGHDR and CDR2 SFDVKD. The CDR3 totals 13 residues. The V end was cut by 5 bases, the J end by 5 bases, with 11 bases between.

Regarding this clonotype: This may be a read error: a much more frequent sequence differs by one nucleotide. The chain is built from TRBV12-3 or TRBV12-4 and TRBJ2-7, with a weak D call TRBD2 (6 bases). This CDR3 has 17 amino acids. Trimming removed 6 bases at V and 7 bases at J, with 28 bases between. DNA for the CDR3: TGTGCCAGCAGGTCCCCAGGACTACCCGGACGAAGGCGAGAGCAGTACTTC. Translation gives CASRSPGLPGRRREQYF.

V usage is TRBV15 and J usage is TRBJ2-3, with D tentatively TRBD1 (5 bases). Trimming stripped 0 bases from V and 2 bases from J, with 12 bases between. The CDR3 is 16 amino acids. Germline lookup yields CDR1 LNHNV and CDR2 YYDKDF (reference sequence). CDR3 loop: CATSREGYRTTDTQYF. DNA for the CDR3: TGTGCCACCAGCAGAGAAGGGTACAGGACCACAGATACGCAGTATTTT. Full variable domain (missing parts from reference TRBV15 and TRBJ2-3): DAMVIQNPRYQVTQFGKPVTLSCSQTLNHNVMYWYQQKSSQAPKLLFHYYDKDFNNEADTPDNFQSRRPNTSFCFLDIRSPGLGDTAMYLCATSREGYRTTDTQYFGPGTRLTVL.

The chain combines TRBV7-9 with TRBJ2-3, with 8 nucleotides matching TRBD1. CDR1 is SEHNR, CDR2 FQNEAQ, per germline (reference sequence). Unmatched junction bases numbered 6, after V lost 1 base and J lost 3 bases. The CDR3 runs 16 residues. The CDR3 nucleotides read TGTGCCAGCAGCTTAGGGACAGGGTGCAGGACAGATACGCAGTATTTT. Its translation: CASSLGTGCRTDTQYF.

The rearrangement links TRBV4-1 to TRBJ1-2, with D perhaps TRBD1 (5 bases). Per germline, CDR1 MGHRA and CDR2 YSYEKL. This CDR3 is built from 16 residues. V lost 1 base to trimming and J lost 2 bases, with 14 bases between them. CDR3 nucleotides: TGCGCCAGCAGCCAAGTGGGACTGGAAAGGAACTATGGCTACACCTTC. It yields the protein CASSQVGLERNYGYTF.

The sample holds a few counts of this clonotype. This chain connects TRBV20-1 to TRBJ1-1; D uncertain. Trimming took 0 bases from V and 0 from J, leaving 14 bases between them. CDR3 size: 16 residues. Per germline, CDR1 DFQATT and CDR2 SNEGSKA (reference sequence). The CDR3, as DNA: TGCAGTGCTAGAGAGGGTTCGGGCAGCATGAACACTGAAGCTTTCTTT. It yields the protein CSAREGSGSMNTEAFF.

This clonotype was seen more than once but under ten times. The V call is TRBV18, the J call TRBJ2-1; D is ambiguous. V gave up 6 bases and J gave up 3 bases, with 21 bases separating them. Germline V gene sequence: CDR1 KGHSH, CDR2 LQKENI. The CDR3 sequence is 17 residues long. CDR3 residues: CASSPGLFGVGYNEQFF. The CDR3 nucleotides read TGTGCCAGCTCTCCGGGTCTTTTTGGGGTTGGCTACAATGAGCAGTTCTTC.

On this clonotype itself: The junction differs from germline at one of its ends, possibly a read error. This chain connects TRBV7-9 to TRBJ2-7; D gene uncertain. This CDR3 has 13 amino acids. Germline V gene data show CDR1 as SEHNR and CDR2 as FQNEAQ (reference sequence). CDR3 nucleotides: TGTGCCGGCAGCCGGACGGTGAGGAACGAGCAGTACTTC. Its translation is CAGSRTVRNEQYF.

This chain joins TRBV24-1 and TRBJ2-2; the D is unclear. V lost 6 bases, J lost 3 bases, and 4 bases lay in between. Germline V CDR1 and CDR2: KGHDR, SFDVKD. The CDR3 spans 12 residues. The CDR3 nucleotides read TGTGCCACCAGTCCTGACACCGGGGAGCTGTTTTTT. Encoded protein: CATSPDTGELFF.

CDR3 DNA: TGTGCCAGCAGCCGACAGGGGGCGCCGGGTTTGGAGACCCAGTACTTC. Its protein is CASSRQGAPGLETQYF. The chain recombines TRBV21-1 with TRBJ2-5; TRBD1 is taken as the D call from the table, unchecked against the DNA. TRBV21-1 is flagged as a pseudogene. The CDR3 contains 16 residues.

In its sample, this clonotype was seen a few times. This sequence joins TRBV5-1 and TRBJ1-4; no clear D. The length of the CDR3 is 12 residues. The germline gives CDR1 SGHRS, CDR2 YFSETQ. V dropped 2 bases and J dropped 6 bases, with 5 bases sitting between them. CDR3 sequence: CASSFEDEKLFF. CDR3 nucleotide sequence: TGCGCCAGCAGCTTCGAGGATGAAAAACTGTTTTTT.

The chain links TRBV4-2 to TRBJ2-1; 8 nucleotides agree with TRBD2. The CDR3 is 20 amino acids. With V trimmed by 1 base and J by 7 bases, 21 bases remained unmatched. Germline CDR1 and CDR2: LGHNA and YNFKEQ. CDR3 residues: CASSQVVIVQRGPYRNEQFF. The DNA of the CDR3 is TGTGCCAGCAGCCAAGTAGTTATAGTTCAGCGGGGGCCGTACCGGAATGAGCAGTTCTTC.